This TCR beta chain stems from a study of cytomegalovirus exposure and HLA in healthy donors. The CDR3 runs to 15 residues. Germline values: CDR1 KGHSH, CDR2 LQKENI. Trimming pared 4 bases from V and 1 base from J, leaving 13 bases between. A multiplex PCR was run with 60 Vbeta primers and 13 Jbeta primers. The protocol was immunoSEQ multiplex PCR, while the TCRdb copy is restricted to in-frame clones and leaves out a portion. The sample shows hundreds of thousands of clones, roughly 88% of them seen only once. Material: PBMCs. The receptor was isolated from a boy between 2 and 10 years old in good health and CMV-seronegative. The chain employs TRBV18 and TRBJ1-1, with D maybe TRBD1 (5 bases). CDR3 nucleotides: TGTGCCAGCTCACGCGAAGGGGTAGGGAACACTGAAGCTTTCTTT. Its protein product is CASSREGVGNTEAFF.